This is a list of T cell receptor beta chains from one sample in a study of T cells in localized non-small cell lung cancer. Some clones are missing from TCRdb's copy, which holds only in-frame ones; the method was immunoSEQ multiplex PCR. Of 15,000 to 20,000 clones listed, about 80% are singletons. The sample consisted of peripheral blood, taken before any cancer treatment. The source of these receptors is a man aged 40-75 years with stage I lung adenocarcinoma. The CDR3 runs from the conserved cysteine through the conserved F or W. A D gene is named only where the DNA matches it firmly. The size of a clone is reported for some rows only, either as once, few or many, or as a class for expanded clones.

D gene | J gene | clone size | V gene | CDR3 DNA | CDR3 protein
NA | TRBJ1-1 | NA | TRBV28 | TGTGCCAGCACCCGGGGTGACCTACCTAACACTGAAGCTTTCTTT | CASTRGDLPNTEAFF
NA | TRBJ1-1 | NA | TRBV7-9 | TGTGCCAGCAGCTTACAGCAGCGAGCTTTCTTT | CASSLQQRAFF
TRBD2 | TRBJ2-1 | NA | TRBV7-2 | TGTGCCAGCAGCTCGACTCCGGCCTTAGGACTAGCCTTCTACAATGAGCAGTTCTTC | CASSSTPALGLAFYNEQFF
NA | TRBJ1-6 | NA | TRBV5-4 | TGTGCCAGCAGCTTGAAGAATTCACCCCTCCACTTT | CASSLKNSPLHF
NA | TRBJ1-1 | NA | TRBV6-5 | TGTGCCAGCGCGGGGGCCTACACTGAAGCTTTCTTT | CASAGAYTEAFF
NA | TRBJ1-1 | NA | TRBV6-1 | TGTGCCAGCAGTGCGGCAGGGCAGAACACTGAAGCTTTCTTT | CASSAAGQNTEAFF
TRBD2 | TRBJ2-7 | NA | TRBV7-9 | TGTGCCAGCAGCTTAGCAGGGAGCGGGACCTACGAGCAGTACTTC | CASSLAGSGTYEQYF
NA | TRBJ2-5 | NA | TRBV29-1 | TGCAGCGTTGAAGTAGGACCTCCCGCCGAGGAGACCCAGTACTTC | CSVEVGPPAEETQYF
NA | TRBJ2-3 | NA | TRBV11-1 | TGTGCCAGCTGGGACCAGGGCACGGATACGCAGTATTTT | CASWDQGTDTQYF
NA | TRBJ2-6 | NA | TRBV28 | TGTGCCAGCAGCTCCCTCAGGGCTGGGGCCAACGTCCTGACTTTC | CASSSLRAGANVLTF
TRBD1 | TRBJ2-1 | NA | TRBV14 | TGTGCCAGCAGCCAAGAGGGGGACAGAGATTACAATGAGCAGTTCTTC | CASSQEGDRDYNEQFF
TRBD2 | TRBJ2-3 | NA | TRBV4-1 | TGCGCCAGCAGCCAAGAAGCGGGAGGGCCGGGAGATACGCAGTATTTT | CASSQEAGGPGDTQYF
NA | TRBJ2-7 | few | TRBV9 | TGTGCCAGCAGCGTAGTAGGACAGGGAGGGGAGCAGTACTTC | CASSVVGQGGEQYF
NA | TRBJ2-7 | once | TRBV29-1 | TGCAGCGTTGAATGGGTCGGACTCGCGATGGGCGAGCAGTACTTC | CSVEWVGLAMGEQYF
TRBD2 | TRBJ2-1 | few | TRBV7-2 | TGTGCCAGCAGCCGACTAGCGGGGAGCTCCTACAATGAGCAGTTCTTC | CASSRLAGSSYNEQFF
TRBD2 | TRBJ2-5 | NA | TRBV10-3 | TGTGCCATCAGTGAAACTAGCGGGAAAGAGACCCAGTACTTC | CAISETSGKETQYF
TRBD1 | TRBJ2-4 | NA | TRBV7-3 | TGTGCCAGCAGCGCTACCGGGACAGGGTTTCAGTACTTC | CASSATGTGFQYF
TRBD2 | TRBJ2-5 | NA | TRBV4-3 | TGCGCCAGCAGCCAAGCCGGGACTAGCGTGGAGACCCAGTACTTC | CASSQAGTSVETQYF
NA | TRBJ2-1 | few | TRBV9 | TGTGCCAGCAGCGTAATGCAGGGTAGGAACAATGAGCAGTTCTTC | CASSVMQGRNNEQFF
TRBD1 | TRBJ1-2 | NA | TRBV6-5 | TGTGCCAGCAGTTACTCAAACAGGGGTTACTATGGCTACACCTTC | CASSYSNRGYYGYTF